This is a list of T cell receptor beta chains from one sample in a study of shared clonotypes between healthy human individuals. TCRdb's copy holds only in-frame clones and misses some; the assay was immunoSEQ multiplex PCR. Found here are approximately 740,000 clones, 74% of them singletons; the top ten hold more than 1.5%. Sequencing was performed on memory CD4+ T cells sorted from blood. The receptors originated from a woman aged 25 to 45 in good health. CDR3s include the opening cysteine and the closing phenylalanine or tryptophan. The D gene is left open where the match is weak. Clone size is stated in some rows and not others, as once, few, many or a class when expanded.

CDR3 DNA: TGTGCCAGCAGGACCGGGACGAACACCGGGGAGCTGTTTTTT
CDR3 protein: CASRTGTNTGELFF
V gene: TRBV6-1
J gene: TRBJ2-2
clone size: -
D gene: -

CDR3 DNA: TGCAGCGTTGATTCGGGACAGGACGGCACAGATACGCAGTATTTT
CDR3 protein: CSVDSGQDGTDTQYF
V gene: TRBV29-1
J gene: TRBJ2-3
clone size: -
D gene: TRBD1

CDR3 DNA: TGTGCCAGCAGTTTGACGACCGGCACTGAAGCTTTCTTT
CDR3 protein: CASSLTTGTEAFF
V gene: TRBV28
J gene: TRBJ1-1
clone size: -
D gene: -

CDR3 DNA: TGTGCCAGCACTAAGAGCCCGGGCACTGAAGCTTTCTTT
CDR3 protein: CASTKSPGTEAFF
V gene: TRBV2
J gene: TRBJ1-1
clone size: -
D gene: -

CDR3 DNA: TGTGCCAGCAGTCCGGACAGAGGTAATGGAAAACTGTTTTTT
CDR3 protein: CASSPDRGNGKLFF
V gene: TRBV5-4
J gene: TRBJ1-4
clone size: -
D gene: -

CDR3 DNA: TGCGCCAGCAGCCAAGGGGGGGGATGGGATCAGCCCCAGCATTTT
CDR3 protein: CASSQGGGWDQPQHF
V gene: TRBV4-1
J gene: TRBJ1-5
clone size: -
D gene: -

CDR3 DNA: TGTGCCAGCAGCCCCCAGGGCGTGGGGGCCTTGACCGGGGAGCTGTTTTTT
CDR3 protein: CASSPQGVGALTGELFF
V gene: TRBV7-9
J gene: TRBJ2-2
clone size: -
D gene: -

CDR3 DNA: TGCGCCAGCAGCTTGTCGCCAGCAGAGAAGGAAAAACTGTTTTTT
CDR3 protein: CASSLSPAEKEKLFF
V gene: TRBV5-1
J gene: TRBJ1-4
clone size: -
D gene: -

CDR3 DNA: TGTGCCAGCGCAGGAAGTAGTGGGAGGGTAAGTGAGCAGTTCTTC
CDR3 protein: CASAGSSGRVSEQFF
V gene: TRBV7-9
J gene: TRBJ2-1
clone size: -
D gene: TRBD2

CDR3 DNA: TGTGCCAGCAGGGGGGGACAGGGTCGCATCTATGGCTACACCTTC
CDR3 protein: CASRGGQGRIYGYTF
V gene: TRBV28
J gene: TRBJ1-2
clone size: -
D gene: TRBD1

CDR3 DNA: TGTGCCAGCAGTTTTGTCGGGACGGGACTTCACTTC
CDR3 protein: CASSFVGTGLHF
V gene: TRBV28
J gene: TRBJ2-5
clone size: few
D gene: -

CDR3 DNA: TGTGCCAGTAGTATAGATCTTGGCGTTCTCTACGAGCAGTACTTC
CDR3 protein: CASSIDLGVLYEQYF
V gene: TRBV19
J gene: TRBJ2-7
clone size: -
D gene: -

CDR3 DNA: TGTGCCAGCAGCTTAACCCCACTAGAGGCGCAGTATTTT
CDR3 protein: CASSLTPLEAQYF
V gene: TRBV7-3
J gene: TRBJ2-3
clone size: -
D gene: -

CDR3 DNA: TGTGCCAGCAGCCTCGAGTACCCGCCCACGCAGTATTTT
CDR3 protein: CASSLEYPPTQYF
V gene: TRBV9
J gene: TRBJ2-3
clone size: -
D gene: -

CDR3 DNA: TGTGCCAGCCTACGGGACTCAGCTGTGGGAGATACGCAGTATTTT
CDR3 protein: CASLRDSAVGDTQYF
V gene: TRBV27
J gene: TRBJ2-3
clone size: few
D gene: -

CDR3 DNA: TGTGCCAGCACCCATCTCTCCATCAGGGGGAAAGAGACCCAGTACTTC
CDR3 protein: CASTHLSIRGKETQYF
V gene: TRBV28
J gene: TRBJ2-5
clone size: -
D gene: TRBD1

CDR3 DNA: TGTGCTTCAATCCCGGGACAAAACACCGGGGAGCTGTTTTTT
CDR3 protein: CASIPGQNTGELFF
V gene: TRBV28
J gene: TRBJ2-2
clone size: -
D gene: -

CDR3 DNA: TGTGCCAGCAGTCTCCTGGGAGATACGCAGTATTTT
CDR3 protein: CASSLLGDTQYF
V gene: TRBV6-1
J gene: TRBJ2-3
clone size: -
D gene: -

CDR3 DNA: TGTGCCAGCAGCGCCAACAGGGACTATGGCTACACCTTC
CDR3 protein: CASSANRDYGYTF
V gene: TRBV9
J gene: TRBJ1-2
clone size: -
D gene: -

CDR3 DNA: TGTGCCAGCAGTTTATGGGACTCCTCCTACGAGCAGTACTTC
CDR3 protein: CASSLWDSSYEQYF
V gene: TRBV27
J gene: TRBJ2-7
clone size: -
D gene: -

CDR3 DNA: TGTGCCAGCAGCCCAATTACAGGGAACTATGGCTACACCTTC
CDR3 protein: CASSPITGNYGYTF
V gene: TRBV13
J gene: TRBJ1-2
clone size: -
D gene: -

CDR3 DNA: TGCGCCAGCAGCTTCGGGGGGCCGGGGGAGACCCAGTACTTC
CDR3 protein: CASSFGGPGETQYF
V gene: TRBV5-1
J gene: TRBJ2-5
clone size: -
D gene: -

CDR3 DNA: TGTGCCAGCAGTGACCGCCTCCGTGAGGGGAATAGCAATCAGCCCCAGCATTTT
CDR3 protein: CASSDRLREGNSNQPQHF
V gene: TRBV6-1
J gene: TRBJ1-5
clone size: -
D gene: -

CDR3 DNA: TGTGCCAGCAGCGTAGGTAGCGGGGCTAGCACAGATACGCAGTATTTT
CDR3 protein: CASSVGSGASTDTQYF
V gene: TRBV9
J gene: TRBJ2-3
clone size: -
D gene: TRBD2

CDR3 DNA: TGCGCCAGCAGCGAAAAGACTAGGGCGGTGAACACTGAAGCTTTCTTT
CDR3 protein: CASSEKTRAVNTEAFF
V gene: TRBV4-1
J gene: TRBJ1-1
clone size: -
D gene: -

CDR3 DNA: TGTGCCAGCAGTCCCGGGGGAGCGGGAGGATCCTACGAGCAGTACTTC
CDR3 protein: CASSPGGAGGSYEQYF
V gene: TRBV28
J gene: TRBJ2-7
clone size: -
D gene: TRBD2

CDR3 DNA: TGTGCCAGCACCCCGGACAGGACAGGGATACGTGAGCAGTTCTTC
CDR3 protein: CASTPDRTGIREQFF
V gene: TRBV7-2
J gene: TRBJ2-1
clone size: -
D gene: TRBD1

CDR3 DNA: TGTGCCAGCAGTTTGGGACGGGGGGACACTGAAGCTTTCTTT
CDR3 protein: CASSLGRGDTEAFF
V gene: TRBV27
J gene: TRBJ1-1
clone size: -
D gene: -

CDR3 DNA: TGTGCCAGCAGTCCCCGGGAGGGATCCTACGAGCAGTACTTC
CDR3 protein: CASSPREGSYEQYF
V gene: TRBV6-5
J gene: TRBJ2-7
clone size: -
D gene: TRBD2

CDR3 DNA: TGTGCCAGCAGCCAAGGTGGGGGGGACACCTTTCATCAGCCCCAGCATTTT
CDR3 protein: CASSQGGGDTFHQPQHF
V gene: TRBV4-2
J gene: TRBJ1-5
clone size: -
D gene: -

CDR3 DNA: TGTGCCAGCAGTCTACAGGGTTCCTCTGGGGCCAACGTCCTGACTTTC
CDR3 protein: CASSLQGSSGANVLTF
V gene: TRBV27
J gene: TRBJ2-6
clone size: -
D gene: -

CDR3 DNA: TGTGCCAGCAGCTCTAGGACTAGCTCCTACAATGAGCAGTTCTTC
CDR3 protein: CASSSRTSSYNEQFF
V gene: TRBV5-5
J gene: TRBJ2-1
clone size: -
D gene: TRBD2

CDR3 DNA: TGTGCCAGCAGCTCCCCGAGGGGGTCGAACACCGGGGAGCTGTTTTTT
CDR3 protein: CASSSPRGSNTGELFF
V gene: TRBV7-9
J gene: TRBJ2-2
clone size: -
D gene: -

CDR3 DNA: TGTGCCAGCATTCGGTACAGGACAGGGATCGACACCATATATTTT
CDR3 protein: CASIRYRTGIDTIYF
V gene: TRBV28
J gene: TRBJ1-3
clone size: -
D gene: TRBD1

CDR3 DNA: TGTGCCAGTAATCGCAGGGGGGATCAGCCCCAGCATTTT
CDR3 protein: CASNRRGDQPQHF
V gene: TRBV19
J gene: TRBJ1-5
clone size: -
D gene: TRBD1

CDR3 DNA: TGCGCCAGCAGCCAAGTATACGGAGTTAGGACTGAAGCTTTCTTT
CDR3 protein: CASSQVYGVRTEAFF
V gene: TRBV4-1
J gene: TRBJ1-1
clone size: once
D gene: -

CDR3 DNA: TGTGCCAGCACGCTTCTTACTAGCGGCACAGATACGCAGTATTTT
CDR3 protein: CASTLLTSGTDTQYF
V gene: TRBV2
J gene: TRBJ2-3
clone size: -
D gene: TRBD2

CDR3 DNA: TGTGCCAGCAGCCTCAGACCAGGGGGCGGGGCCAACGTCCTGACTTTC
CDR3 protein: CASSLRPGGGANVLTF
V gene: TRBV7-2
J gene: TRBJ2-6
clone size: -
D gene: TRBD1

CDR3 DNA: TGTGCCAGCAGCTCCTGGGCTATCGGGAGGCTTGACAATGAGCAGTTCTTC
CDR3 protein: CASSSWAIGRLDNEQFF
V gene: TRBV11-2
J gene: TRBJ2-1
clone size: few
D gene: TRBD2

CDR3 DNA: TGTGCCAGCAGTTTACTCCGTAACGAGCAGTACTTC
CDR3 protein: CASSLLRNEQYF
V gene: TRBV28
J gene: TRBJ2-7
clone size: -
D gene: -

CDR3 DNA: TGCGCCAGCAGCCAAGTCGGAGGGATCTCAGAGACCCAGTACTTC
CDR3 protein: CASSQVGGISETQYF
V gene: TRBV4-1
J gene: TRBJ2-5
clone size: -
D gene: -

CDR3 DNA: TGTGCCAGCAGTCACTACGGGACAGGGGCTAATGAAAAACTGTTTTTT
CDR3 protein: CASSHYGTGANEKLFF
V gene: TRBV7-2
J gene: TRBJ1-4
clone size: -
D gene: TRBD1

CDR3 DNA: TGTGCCAGTAGCCCAAGCGGGGGTTACGAGCAGTACTTC
CDR3 protein: CASSPSGGYEQYF
V gene: TRBV19
J gene: TRBJ2-7
clone size: -
D gene: TRBD2